This T cell receptor (beta chain) was captured in a study of cytomegalovirus exposure and HLA in healthy donors. The study sampled nominally healthy donors, though unrecorded immune exposures were likely. As regards this clone: What it recognizes is unknown.

The CDR3 sequence is 14 residues long. CDR1 SEHNR and CDR2 FQNEAQ come from the germline V gene (reference sequence). Study-wide results and limits: Listed as cytomegalovirus-associated were 150 or so TCR beta chains. Reportedly, cytomegalovirus status was diagnosed with high sensitivity and specificity. It was likely that a cluster of highly shared sequence variants was a sequencing artifact.

The PCR contained 60 Vbeta and 13 Jbeta primers. Sequenced by immunoSEQ multiplex PCR; TCRdb stores in-frame clones only, minus some. This table lists 100,000 to 150,000 clones. The chain couples TRBV7-9 to TRBJ2-5, with D perhaps matching TRBD1 (5 bases). Near its end, the DNA agrees better with TRBJ2-7, so the J call may be wrong. This TCR was sampled from a man aged 30-40 years in good health and CMV-seronegative. Input material: PBMCs. CDR3 DNA sequence: TGTGCCAGCAGCTTCGGTTCAGGGAACAACGAGCAGTACTTC. Protein sequence: CASSFGSGNNEQYF.